This entry is about one T cell receptor (beta chain). Treatment noted: randomized to nivolumab then ipilimumab (arm A) or the reverse (arm B). No patient had prior DNA-damaging chemotherapy. The repertoire was sequenced with immunoSEQ multiplex PCR; TCRdb's copy has only in-frame clones and lacks some. Seen here are around 19,000 clones, more than 65% observed once, and the top ten hold roughly 5.2%. The record originates from a study of sequential checkpoint blockade in melanoma. Study details: TCRbeta immunosequencing was performed on DNA from over 90 pretreatment melanoma tumor samples. Roughly 20 patients had matched tumor biopsies before treatment and at week 13 after nivolumab or ipilimumab alone.

CDR1 is WSHSY and CDR2 is SAAADI in the germline V gene. The V and J ends lost 4 bases and 5 bases respectively, with 12 bases between them. The CDR3 runs to 14 residues. The sample in question was tumor tissue (inferred from file names), obtained from a patient given nivolumab and ipilimumab in sequence. This chain joins TRBV10-2 and TRBJ2-1; tentative D call: TRBD1 (6 bases). This clonotype was sampled from a human donor with melanoma. The CDR3 bases are TGCGCCAGCAGTGGGCAGGGGAGTAACAATGAGCAGTTCTTC. Its translation: CASSGQGSNNEQFF.